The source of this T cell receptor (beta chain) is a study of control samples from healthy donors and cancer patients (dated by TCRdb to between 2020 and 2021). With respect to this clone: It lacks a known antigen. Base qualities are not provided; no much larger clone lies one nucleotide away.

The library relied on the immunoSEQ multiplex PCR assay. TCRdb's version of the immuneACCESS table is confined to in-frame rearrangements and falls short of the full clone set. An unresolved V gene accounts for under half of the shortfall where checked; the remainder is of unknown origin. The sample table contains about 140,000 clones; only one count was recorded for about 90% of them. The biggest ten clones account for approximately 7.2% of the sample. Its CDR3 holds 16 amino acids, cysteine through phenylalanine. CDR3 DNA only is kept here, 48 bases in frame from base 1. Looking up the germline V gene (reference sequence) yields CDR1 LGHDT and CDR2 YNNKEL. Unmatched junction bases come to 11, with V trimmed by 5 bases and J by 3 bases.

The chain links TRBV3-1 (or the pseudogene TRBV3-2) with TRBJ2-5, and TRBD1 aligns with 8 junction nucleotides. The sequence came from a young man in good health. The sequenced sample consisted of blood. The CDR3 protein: CASSMVRGLVEETQYF. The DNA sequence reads TGTGCCAGCAGCATGGTCAGGGGGCTCGTTGAAGAGACCCAGTACTTC.